The clone carrying this TCR beta chain came up many times. This sample stems from a study of Graves' ophthalmopathy and Graves' hyperthyroidism. Where ophthalmopathy was absent within 18 months of follow-up, hyperthyroidism was stable. RNA transcripts were the template, and TCR beta CDR3 regions were amplified from them. An opening RT-PCR round employed HTBI primers and preceded a second-round multiplex PCR. MiXCR, applied by TCRdb to the multiplex PCR reads, yields one record per CDR3 protein. The repertoire includes more than 300,000 distinct CDR3 sequences, about a sixth of them detected once, and approximately 2.4% sits in the top ten. V lost 7 bases, J lost 6 bases, and 21 bases lay in between. CDR1 is MNHEY and CDR2 is SVGEGT in the germline V gene. CDR3 length: 16 amino acids.

The sequencing input was peripheral blood. This chain uses TRBV6-2 or TRBV6-3 with TRBJ2-2; possibly TRBD2 for D (5 bases). The source is an adult woman with stable Graves' hyperthyroidism. CDR3 bases: TGTGCCAGCAACGACCTCCAGTGGCTAGCATCCGGGGAGCTGTTTTTT. Protein sequence: CASNDLQWLASGELFF.